This entry lists 9 T cell receptor beta chains sequenced from one sample in a study of OX40 agonist ivuxolimab in advanced cancers. The repertoire was sequenced with immunoSEQ multiplex PCR; TCRdb's copy has only in-frame clones and lacks some. Among about 55,000 clones listed, roughly 85% were seen once. The sequenced sample was CD4+ or CD8+ T cells sorted from blood, obtained in a trial of the OX40 agonist ivuxolimab. The receptor set was obtained from an adult with an advanced solid tumor such as melanoma, head and neck, liver or kidney cancer.

The chain combines TRBV18 with TRBJ2-1, with a possible D match to TRBD2 (6 bases). This CDR3 has 18 residues. Trimming took 1 base from V and 3 from J, leaving 19 bases between them. From germline, CDR1 is KGHSH and CDR2 LQKENI. CDR3 sequence (DNA): TGTGCCAGCTCACCACGGCACGGTTCGGGAGCGGACTACAATGAGCAGTTCTTC. Its protein is CASSPRHGSGADYNEQFF.

The gene calls are TRBV5-5 and TRBJ1-1; TRBD1 might be the D (5 bases). This CDR3 has 13 amino acids. The V gene's germline CDR1 is SGHKS and CDR2 YYEKEE (reference sequence). Trimming left V 4 bases short and J 3 bases short, with 10 bases between. The CDR3 sequence: CASSRQGDTEAFF. In DNA form, the CDR3 reads TGTGCCAGCAGCAGGCAGGGTGACACTGAAGCTTTCTTT.

The chain recombines TRBV4-3 with TRBJ1-2; no clear D gene. The germline V gene encodes CDR1 LGHNA and CDR2 YSLEER. Trimming took 4 bases from V and 4 from J, leaving 7 bases between them. The CDR3 covers 12 residues. The CDR3 DNA follows: TGCGCCAGCAGCCTAAGCGGCTATGGCTACACCTTC. Protein: CASSLSGYGYTF.

This chain uses TRBV19 with TRBJ2-5, with 7 bases aligning to TRBD1. CDR3 size: 15 residues. Trimming at V came to 5 bases and at J to 5 bases, leaving 11 bases not matched to a gene. From germline, CDR1 is LNHDA and CDR2 SQIVND (reference sequence). This CDR3 reads CASSYHRGAGETQYF. In DNA form, the CDR3 reads TGTGCCAGTAGTTACCACAGGGGCGCCGGGGAGACCCAGTACTTC.

This clone was counted a single time. The identical CDR3 is also encoded by other nucleotide sequences in the sample. This chain links TRBV5-1 with TRBJ2-2; TRBD1 matches 7 bases. The CDR3 sequence is 14 residues long. Trimming cost V 6 bases and J 2 bases; bases outside gene matches: 4. The V gene's germline CDR1 is SGHRS and CDR2 YFSETQ. The CDR3 DNA reads as TGCGCCAGCAAGCGACAGGGAAACACCGGGGAGCTGTTTTTT. Translation: CASKRQGNTGELFF. The complete variable domain, with remaining parts taken from reference TRBV5-1 and TRBJ2-2, reads KAGVTQTPRYLIKTRGQQVTLSCSPISGHRSVSWYQQTPGQGLQFLFEYFSETQRNKGNFPGRFSGRQFSNSRSEMNVSTLELGDSALYLCASKRQGNTGELFFGEGSRLTVL.

This clone was recorded once. This chain uses TRBV30 with TRBJ2-3, with TRBD2 identical over 10 bases. The V segment lost 4 bases and the J segment 7 bases; nucleotides outside the gene matches: 11. The CDR3 runs to 15 residues. The germline CDR1 and CDR2 sequences are GTSNPN and SVGIG (reference sequence). In DNA form, the CDR3 reads TGTGCCTGGACCTCGCAGCGGGGGGGGCAAAATACGCAGTATTTT. It yields the protein CAWTSQRGGQNTQYF.

The rearrangement links TRBV5-4 to TRBJ2-5; TRBD2 matches at 7 bases. CDR1 and CDR2 (germline): SGHNT, YYREEE (reference sequence). J was trimmed by 3 bases and V by 0 bases; bases with no gene match: 5. The CDR3 is 15 amino acids. As DNA, the CDR3 is TGTGCCAGCAGCTTGGCCAGCGGGGTGAAAGAGACCCAGTACTTC. Protein product: CASSLASGVKETQYF.

V usage is TRBV6-5 and J usage is TRBJ2-7; TRBD1 is a possible D gene (5 bases). The CDR3 spans 15 residues. Between the trimmed V and J ends, which lost 0 bases and 5 bases, there was a span of 14 bases. The germline CDR1 and CDR2 sequences are MNHEY and SVGAGI. In DNA, the CDR3 is TGTGCCAGCAGTTACTCGAAACAGGCTAGGCACGAGCAGTACTTC. This gives the protein CASSYSKQARHEQYF.

The chain couples TRBV7-9 to TRBJ2-1; 8 bases map to TRBD2. The V gene end was trimmed by 2 bases and the J gene end by 6 bases; junction bases not matched to a gene: 6. Per the germline V gene, CDR1 is SEHNR and CDR2 is FQNEAQ (reference sequence). The CDR3 runs 15 residues. CDR3 in DNA: TGTGCCAGCAGCTTAATGAGCGGGGGAGGCAATGAGCAGTTCTTC. This translates into CASSLMSGGGNEQFF.